This TCR beta chain comes out of a study of T cells after yellow fever vaccination. Notes on the study in general: Secondary responses were weaker yet peaked faster, day 5 versus 15. A limited proportion of clonotypes was detected within both the CD4 and CD8 compartments. Boosting was followed by the reappearance of most primary-vaccination clones (roughly 95% CD4, around 91% CD8).

This clonotype has at least ten counts. The target antigen is unknown. Universal primer sites and UMIs were introduced during 5'RACE template-switching synthesis of TCR cDNA. TCRdb fed the 5' RACE reads into MiXCR, producing one record per CDR3 protein. This sample carries some 97,000 distinct CDR3 sequences, approximately 6.3% of them seen once, and the ten largest clones take over 40%. The specimen comprised CD8+ T cells sorted from PBMCs, sampled 10 days after the yellow fever booster vaccination. This receptor was taken from a man aged 18 to 29 who received the YFV17D yellow fever vaccine.

CDR3 in amino acids: CASSTTGYQETQYF. CDR3 nucleotide sequence: TGTGCCAGCAGCACAACGGGGTACCAAGAGACCCAGTACTTC. The gene calls are TRBV7-9 and TRBJ2-5, with a weak D call TRBD2 (5 bases). V was trimmed by 5 bases and J by 0 bases, leaving 10 bases between them. This CDR3 has 14 residues. Per the germline V gene, CDR1 is SEHNR and CDR2 is FQNEAQ (reference sequence). The whole variable domain, remainder taken from reference TRBV7-9 and TRBJ2-5, is DTGVSQNPRHKITKRGQNVTFRCDPISEHNRLYWYRQTLGQGPEFLTYFQNEAQLEKSRLLSDRFSAERPKGSFSTLEIQRTEQGDSAMYLCASSTTGYQETQYFGPGTRLLVL.